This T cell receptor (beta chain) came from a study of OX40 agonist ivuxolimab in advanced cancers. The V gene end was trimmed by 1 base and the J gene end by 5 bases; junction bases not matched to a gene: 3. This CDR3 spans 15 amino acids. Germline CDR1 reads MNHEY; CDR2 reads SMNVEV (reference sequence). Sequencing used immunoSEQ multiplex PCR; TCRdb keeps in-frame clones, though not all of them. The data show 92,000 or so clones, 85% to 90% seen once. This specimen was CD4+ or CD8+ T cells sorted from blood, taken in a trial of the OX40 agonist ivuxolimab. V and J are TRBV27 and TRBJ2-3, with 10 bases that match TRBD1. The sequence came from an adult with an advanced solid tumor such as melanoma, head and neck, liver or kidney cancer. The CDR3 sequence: CASSLLGTGEDTQYF. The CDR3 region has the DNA TGTGCCAGCAGTTTATTGGGGACAGGGGAAGATACGCAGTATTTT.